This T cell receptor (beta chain) was found in a study of T cell responses to AZD1222 COVID-19 vaccine. Findings and caveats of the study: Across the whole spike, CD4 TCRs peaked at regions 160-218 and 743-854.

The protocol was immunoSEQ multiplex PCR, while the TCRdb copy is restricted to in-frame clones and leaves out a portion. Seen here are roughly 160,000 clones, 70% to 90% observed once, and the top ten hold approximately 1%. Of note for this clone: Its antigen is not known.

The CDR3 is 16 residues long. Germline values: CDR1 LGHDT, CDR2 YNNKEL (reference sequence). V dropped 1 base and J dropped 7; count of bases not matched to a gene: 12. This TCR was recovered from an adult who received the AZD1222 COVID-19 vaccine. Specimen: peripheral blood, collected 28 days after the second AZD1222 dose. The chain uses TRBV3-1 (or the pseudogene TRBV3-2) and TRBJ1-2, with 7 bases aligning to TRBD1. The CDR3 reads CASSQVTGKFNGGYTF. Written as DNA, the CDR3 is TGTGCCAGCAGCCAAGTGACAGGGAAGTTTAACGGTGGCTACACCTTC.